Listed here are 29 T cell receptor beta chains from one sample, sequenced in a study of blood T cells in healthy people across ages. The use of a sample-barcoded 5' primer and a J-beta primer mix characterized a second PCR of roughly 6 to 11 cycles. From the 5' RACE reads, TCRdb called clonotypes with MiXCR, one entry per CDR3 protein. The table includes just under 550,000 distinct CDR3 sequences, about 25% detected once. These data were also filed under a second study, of T cells of mothers and their children.

Sequenced sample: blood. These receptor sequences come from a boy aged 10-17 years in good health.

The chain's CDR3 is CASSRGLAGRSGQFF. CDR3 nucleotide sequence: TGTGCCAGCAGCCGGGGACTAGCGGGGCGTAGCGGGCAGTTCTTC. V usage is TRBV7-9 and J usage is TRBJ2-5; the match to TRBD2 covers 13 bases. The better agreement between TRBJ2-1 and the DNA end casts doubt on the J call. The CDR3 sequence is 15 residues long. Germline V CDR1 and CDR2: SEHNR, FQNEAQ (reference sequence).

This sequence joins TRBV9 and TRBJ2-6, with 10 nucleotides matching TRBD1. V dropped 1 base and J dropped 9; count of bases not matched to a gene: 7. Germline CDR1 reads SGDLS; CDR2 reads YYNGEE. CDR3 length: 16 residues. The chain's CDR3 is CASSVTDRGPNNVLTF. The CDR3 nucleotides read TGTGCCAGCAGCGTAACTGACAGGGGGCCGAACAACGTCCTGACTTTC.

The chain carries TRBV20-1 and TRBJ2-7; possible D gene TRBD1, 5 bases. The CDR3 length is 14 residues. V was clipped by 0 bases and J by 2 bases, with 11 bases between them. Germline CDR1 is DFQATT and CDR2 is SNEGSKA (reference sequence). This CDR3 reads CSARDVTGTYEQYF. CDR3 in DNA: TGCAGTGCTAGAGATGTTACAGGAACCTACGAGCAGTACTTC.

V and J are TRBV7-3 and TRBJ1-2, with D tentatively TRBD1 (6 bases). Germline V gene sequence: CDR1 SGHTA, CDR2 FQGTGA. Trimming left V 4 bases short and J 8 bases short, with 14 bases between. This CDR3 comprises 13 residues. In DNA, the CDR3 is TGTGCCAGCAGCTCCATGGACAGCGAGGGCTACACCTTC. This translates into CASSSMDSEGYTF.

The chain couples TRBV20-1 to TRBJ2-7; TRBD2 agrees at 7 bases. CDR3 length: 13 amino acids. Germline lookup yields CDR1 DFQATT and CDR2 SNEGSKA (reference sequence). Losses at the gene ends were 3 bases for V and 0 bases for J; bases not matched to a gene: 2. CDR3 in DNA: TGCAGTGCTAGCGGGAGGCCCTCCTACGAGCAGTACTTC. It encodes CSASGRPSYEQYF.

This clonotype was seen just once. The chain combines TRBV9 with TRBJ2-1; 14 bases agree with TRBD2. Germline-derived CDR1 and CDR2 are SGDLS and YYNGEE. The CDR3 contains 13 residues. Trimming removed 5 bases from V and 9 bases from J; junction bases left unmatched: 1. Here the CDR3 reads CASRGTSGGEQFF. The CDR3 bases are TGTGCCAGCAGGGGGACTAGCGGGGGTGAGCAGTTCTTC.

This clonotype occurred a few times. The DNA of the CDR3 is TGCAGTGCCAGGCCCGGAGGGGTAGAGACCCAGTACTTC. It codes for CSARPGGVETQYF. J is TRBJ2-5 and V is TRBV20-1; D perhaps matches TRBD2 (6 bases). Germline V gene sequence: CDR1 DFQATT, CDR2 SNEGSKA (reference sequence). The CDR3 is made up of 13 amino acids. V was pared by 6 bases and J by 4 bases, with 15 bases between.

The chain couples TRBV3-1 to TRBJ1-1; TRBD1 agrees at 7 bases. This CDR3 is built from 14 residues. Germline lookup yields CDR1 LGHDT and CDR2 YNNKEL (reference sequence). The junction had 10 bases not matched to a gene; V was cut back by 6 bases and J by 6 bases. In nucleotides, the CDR3 is TGTGCCAGCAGTATTTACAGGGGATTGTCTGAAGCTTTCTTT. Its translation is CASSIYRGLSEAFF.

This clonotype was counted ten times or more. The rearrangement joins TRBV29-1 to TRBJ2-3; D is ambiguous. The CDR3 is 15 residues long. Trimming pared 0 bases from V and 2 bases from J, leaving 12 bases between. Looked up from germline, CDR1 is SQVTM and CDR2 is ANQGSEA. DNA of the CDR3: TGCAGCGTTGAAGACCTAGTGACACTCACAGATACGCAGTATTTT. Translating gives CSVEDLVTLTDTQYF.

This clonotype was counted between two and nine times. The chain carries TRBV5-1 and TRBJ1-5; perhaps TRBD1 as D (6 bases). The V end was cut by 0 bases, the J end by 7 bases, with 14 bases between. Germline V gene lookup returns CDR1 SGHRS and CDR2 YFSETQ. The CDR3 spans 15 residues. CDR3 nucleotides: TGCGCCAGCAGCTTGGGGGGGGCGTTAGGGCAGCCCCAGCATTTT. It encodes CASSLGGALGQPQHF.

In this sample, this clonotype turned up a few times. The chain employs TRBV24-1 and TRBJ1-4, with D maybe TRBD1 (5 bases). The V end lost 3 bases, the J end lost 7 bases, and 11 bases lay between the germline ends. The CDR3 runs to 14 residues. Per germline, CDR1 KGHDR and CDR2 SFDVKD. The CDR3 reads CATSDPTGGEKLFF. The CDR3 bases are TGTGCCACCAGTGATCCCACGGGGGGTGAAAAACTGTTTTTT.

This chain joins TRBV21-1 and TRBJ1-5; the D call TRBD1 from the table was never checked on the DNA. TRBV21-1 is a pseudogene. The CDR3 is made up of 14 amino acids. The CDR3 here is CASSKGRRNQPQHF. As DNA, the CDR3 is TGTGCCAGCAGCAAGGGGCGCCGCAATCAGCCCCAGCATTTT.

The rearrangement links TRBV7-9 to TRBJ1-1; D gene ambiguous. Deletions cut 3 bases from V and 4 bases from J, with 9 bases between. CDR3 length equals 13 residues. CDR1 SEHNR and CDR2 FQNEAQ come from the germline V gene (reference sequence). CDR3 loop: CASSFRRVTEAFF. DNA for the CDR3: TGTGCCAGCAGCTTCAGGAGGGTCACTGAAGCTTTCTTT.

This clonotype has a handful of counts. The chain links TRBV16 to TRBJ1-4, with 8 bases identical to TRBD1. The CDR3 length is 17 residues. V gave up 0 bases and J gave up 5 bases; unmatched junction bases: 8. Germline lookup yields CDR1 KGHSY and CDR2 FQNENV. The CDR3 loop reads CASSQSVRTGKNEKLFF. The DNA of the CDR3 is TGTGCCAGCAGCCAATCTGTTAGGACAGGGAAAAATGAAAAACTGTTTTTT.

This clonotype came up a few times. The J gene is TRBJ2-5, the V gene TRBV5-1; possibly TRBD2 for D (6 bases). V gave up 4 bases and J gave up 5 bases, with 27 bases separating them. Germline assignment: CDR1 SGHRS and CDR2 YFSETQ. This CDR3 spans 18 amino acids. The CDR3 region has the DNA TGCGCCAGCAGCCGGTTGGGGTTGAGGCGGAGGGGTCAGGAGACCCAGTACTTC. It specifies CASSRLGLRRRGQETQYF.

The chain joins TRBV6-5 to TRBJ1-4; D unresolved. The germline V and J ends were trimmed by 6 bases and 8 bases, with 16 bases remaining between them. Germline V CDR1 and CDR2: MNHEY, SVGAGI. The CDR3 length is 14 residues. CDR3 loop: CASSPPGRREKLFF. The DNA of the CDR3 is TGTGCCAGCAGCCCGCCTGGCAGGCGGGAAAAACTGTTTTTT.

In this sample, this clonotype turned up a few times. The chain has TRBV20-1 and TRBJ2-3; possibly TRBD2 for D (6 bases). With 6 bases removed from V and 2 bases from J, the gap between germline ends came to 15 bases. CDR3 length equals 14 residues. Germline CDR1 reads DFQATT; CDR2 reads SNEGSKA (reference sequence). Written as DNA, the CDR3 is TGCAGTGCCACCCGGGACTCCCACACAGATACGCAGTATTTT. Its translation is CSATRDSHTDTQYF.

This clonotype occurred many times. The chain is built from TRBV30 and TRBJ1-5; the D is unclear. V lost 2 bases to trimming and J lost 1 base, with 6 bases between them. The CDR3 consists of 13 residues. Germline V CDR1 and CDR2: GTSNPN, SVGIG (reference sequence). DNA of the CDR3: TGTGCCTGGAGTCCGGACAGCAATCAGCCCCAGCATTTT. Protein sequence: CAWSPDSNQPQHF.

V gene TRBV29-1 combines with J gene TRBJ1-1; D call uncertain. The CDR3 loop spans 13 amino acids. The V and J ends lost 5 bases and 1 base respectively, with 11 bases between them. CDR1 is SQVTM, CDR2 ANQGSEA, per germline. The CDR3 is CSVYGAANTEAFF. CDR3 nucleotides: TGCAGCGTTTATGGCGCAGCGAACACTGAAGCTTTCTTT. Variable domain in full (rest from reference TRBV29-1 and TRBJ1-1): SAVISQKPSRDICQRGTSLTIQCQVDSQVTMMFWYRQQPGQSLTLIATANQGSEATYESGFVIDKFPISRPNLTFSTLTVSNMSPEDSSIYLCSVYGAANTEAFFGQGTRLTVV.

The chain employs TRBV29-1 and TRBJ1-2; D uncertain. The CDR3 contains 12 residues. V lost 1 base and J 8 bases, leaving 11 bases between the germline ends. Germline CDR1 SQVTM, CDR2 ANQGSEA. The CDR3 spells CSVEGGRTGYTF. The CDR3 DNA sequence: TGCAGCGTTGAAGGAGGCCGGACGGGCTACACCTTC.

In this sample, this clonotype turned up a few times. The J gene is TRBJ2-5, the V gene TRBV5-1; the D gene is possibly TRBD2 (5 bases). The germline CDR1 and CDR2 sequences are SGHRS and YFSETQ. The germline V and J ends were trimmed by 0 bases and 4 bases, with 13 bases remaining between them. This CDR3 is built from 15 residues. CDR3 protein: CASSLAGSDRETQYF. Here the CDR3 DNA reads TGCGCCAGCAGCTTGGCGGGAAGCGATCGAGAGACCCAGTACTTC.

V and J are TRBV7-9 and TRBJ1-4, with no clear D. Germline-derived CDR1 and CDR2 are SEHNR and FQNEAQ (reference sequence). The CDR3 length is 13 residues. V dropped 6 bases and J dropped 8 bases, with 13 bases sitting between them. CDR3 nucleotide sequence: TGTGCCAGCAGTGAAAGCCCGGGAGAAAAACTGTTTTTT. It is translated as CASSESPGEKLFF. Full variable domain (remainder filled in from reference TRBV7-9 and TRBJ1-4): DTGVSQNPRHKITKRGQNVTFRCDPISEHNRLYWYRQTLGQGPEFLTYFQNEAQLEKSRLLSDRFSAERPKGSFSTLEIQRTEQGDSAMYLCASSESPGEKLFFGSGTQLSVL.

In this sample, this clonotype turned up a few times. Germline and junction disagree at one end, which may indicate a read error. The J gene is TRBJ2-4, the V gene TRBV9; D possibly uses TRBD1 or TRBD2 (5 bases each). The CDR3 has 18 residues. Germline-derived CDR1 and CDR2 are SGDLS and YYNGEE. For the CDR3, the DNA is TGTACCAGCAGCGTAGAAGCTAGCTCCTTGGGGCCCAAAAACATTCAGTACTTC. Its protein is CTSSVEASSLGPKNIQYF.

The chain employs TRBV5-1 and TRBJ2-1, with D possibly TRBD1 on 7 matching bases. The J call may be wrong; the DNA end is better matched by TRBJ2-7. Germline lookup yields CDR1 SGHRS and CDR2 YFSETQ. CDR3 size: 14 residues. The CDR3: CASSFAGQSNEQYF. In DNA form, the CDR3 reads TGCGCCAGCAGCTTCGCGGGACAGTCCAACGAGCAGTACTTC.

A few counts support this clonotype. The chain uses TRBV21-1 and TRBJ2-1; the DNA was not compared with TRBD1, the D call given in the table. TRBV21-1 is a pseudogene. The CDR3 has 13 residues. This chain's CDR3 is CAKPSGGGNEQFF. In DNA, the CDR3 is TGTGCCAAACCGTCAGGGGGAGGCAATGAGCAGTTCTTC.

The CDR3 sequence is CASSYSIGQGSNEQFF. The CDR3, as DNA: TGTGCCAGCAGTTACTCGATCGGACAGGGGTCCAATGAGCAGTTCTTC. This sequence joins TRBV6-5 and TRBJ2-1, with 9 positions matching TRBD1. Germline CDR1 and CDR2: MNHEY and SVGAGI. The CDR3 spans 16 residues. The ends lost 0 bases at V and 6 bases at J; junction bases unmatched: 6.

This clonotype was seen a handful of times. V gene TRBV12-5 combines with J gene TRBJ2-5; 9 bases align to TRBD2. Germline assignment: CDR1 LGHNT and CDR2 FRNRAP. The ends lost 1 base at V and 2 bases at J; junction bases unmatched: 11. The CDR3 consists of 18 residues. Here the CDR3 DNA reads TGTGCTAGTGGTTTGGGGACCTCGGGCGGGGGGGATCAAGAGACCCAGTACTTC. Protein product: CASGLGTSGGGDQETQYF.

V is TRBV20-1 and J is TRBJ2-7; 7 positions agree with TRBD1. J lost 3 bases, V lost 0 bases, and 5 bases had no gene match. Germline V gives CDR1 DFQATT, CDR2 SNEGSKA (reference sequence). The CDR3 spans 14 residues. Here the CDR3 DNA reads TGCAGTGCTAGAGACCACCGGGACAGCTACGAGCAGTACTTC. Translated: CSARDHRDSYEQYF.

The chain combines TRBV20-1 with TRBJ1-1, with a possible D match to TRBD1 (6 bases). V lost 6 bases and J lost 4, with 15 bases in between. Germline CDR1 is DFQATT and CDR2 is SNEGSKA (reference sequence). The CDR3 is 13 residues long. CDR3 region: CSANRGVATEAFF. The CDR3 region has the DNA TGCAGTGCGAATAGGGGGGTGGCCACTGAAGCTTTCTTT.